This entry describes one T cell receptor beta chain. This record comes from a study of blood T cell repertoires in COVID-19. Looking at the study overall: PBMCs, B-cell-depleted T cells, or T cells were the source of the cDNA or gDNA that made up the material.

With V trimmed by 6 bases and J by 6 bases, 4 bases remained unmatched. This CDR3 contains 13 residues. CDR1 and CDR2 from the germline V gene are SGHTA and FQGNSA. Only in-frame clones appear in the TCRdb table, and some are missing; sequencing was by immunoSEQ multiplex PCR. The sample has about 250,000 clones; about 85% are singletons. The sequenced sample was peripheral blood. This sequence was found in a young man with active or convalescent COVID-19. The chain links TRBV7-2 to TRBJ2-1; the match to TRBD1 covers 8 bases. As DNA, the CDR3 is TGTGCCAGCAGTCCAGACAGGGGCAATGAGCAGTTCTTC. Its translation: CASSPDRGNEQFF. Complete variable domain (other parts from reference TRBV7-2 and TRBJ2-1): GAGVSQSPSNKVTEKGKDVELRCDPISGHTALYWYRQSLGQGLEFLIYFQGNSAPDKSGLPSDRFSAERTGGSVSTLTIQRTQQEDSAVYLCASSPDRGNEQFFGPGTRLTVL.